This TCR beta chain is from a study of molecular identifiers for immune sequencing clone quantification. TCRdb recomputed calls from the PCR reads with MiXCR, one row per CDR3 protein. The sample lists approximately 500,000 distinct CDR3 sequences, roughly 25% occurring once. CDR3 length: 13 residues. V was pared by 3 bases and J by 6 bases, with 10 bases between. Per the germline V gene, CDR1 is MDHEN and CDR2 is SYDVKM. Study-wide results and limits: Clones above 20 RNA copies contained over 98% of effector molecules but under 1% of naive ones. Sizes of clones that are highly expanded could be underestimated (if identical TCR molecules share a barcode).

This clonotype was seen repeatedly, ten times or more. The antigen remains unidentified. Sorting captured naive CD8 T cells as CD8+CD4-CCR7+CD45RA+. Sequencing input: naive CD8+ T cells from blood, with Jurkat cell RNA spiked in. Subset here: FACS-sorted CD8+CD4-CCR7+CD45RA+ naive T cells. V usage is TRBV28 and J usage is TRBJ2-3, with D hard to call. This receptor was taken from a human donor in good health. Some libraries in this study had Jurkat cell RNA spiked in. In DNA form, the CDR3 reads TGTGCCAGCAGTTTCGTGCGTTGGGATACGCAGTATTTT. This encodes CASSFVRWDTQYF.